These T cell receptor beta chains were read from a single sample in a study of T cells in Graves' hyperthyroidism and ophthalmopathy. TCRdb reprocessed the multiplex PCR reads via MiXCR and lists one record per CDR3 protein. The sample shows hundreds of thousands of distinct CDR3 sequences, roughly 14% of them seen only once. Material for sequencing was blood. These receptors came from a man between 18 and 29 years old with Graves' ophthalmopathy. Both conserved end residues are part of each CDR3. A D gene is named only where the DNA matches it firmly. Some rows mark clone size as missing; the rest say once, few, many or name a class of expanded clone.

>NA|NA|TRBJ1-2|TRBV15
CATSRDSRGNQGYTF
TGTGCCACCAGCAGAGATTCTCGAGGGAATCAGGGCTACACCTTC
>many|NA|TRBJ2-5|TRBV7-9
CASSAVTGQETQYF
TGTGCCAGCAGCGCTGTAACAGGCCAAGAGACCCAGTACTTC
>many|NA|TRBJ2-7|TRBV6-1
CASKWDEQYF
TGTGCCAGCAAATGGGACGAGCAGTACTTC
>many|NA|TRBJ2-5|TRBV6-1
CASSWGEETQYF
TGTGCCAGTTCGTGGGGAGAAGAGACCCAGTACTTC
>NA|NA|TRBJ2-7|TRBV27
CASSLSGPALSAQYF
TGTGCCAGCAGTTTATCTGGGCCCGCCCTAAGCGCGCAGTACTTC
>many|NA|TRBJ2-1|TRBV9
CASSVVGQRPNSYNEQFF
TGTGCCAGCAGCGTAGTGGGCCAGCGACCCAACTCCTACAATGAGCAGTTCTTC
>NA|TRBD2|TRBJ2-3|TRBV27
CASSILAGVDTQYF
TGTGCCAGCAGTATTCTAGCGGGAGTGGATACGCAGTATTTT
>NA|NA|TRBJ1-1|TRBV27
CASSSGGGGPFTEAFF
TGTGCCAGCAGTTCCGGCGGGGGCGGGCCGTTTACTGAAGCTTTCTTT
>many|NA|TRBJ2-1|TRBV20-1
CSATVPAWEQFF
TGCAGTGCAACCGTTCCTGCATGGGAGCAGTTCTTC
>many|TRBD1|TRBJ1-5|TRBV6-2/TRBV6-3
CASSTGAYSNQPQHF
TGTGCCAGCAGTACAGGGGCTTATAGCAATCAGCCCCAGCATTTT
>many|NA|TRBJ1-4|TRBV12-3/TRBV12-4
CASSFMGEKLFF
TGTGCCAGCAGTTTTATGGGAGAAAAACTGTTTTTT
>many|TRBD2|TRBJ2-3|TRBV12-3/TRBV12-4
CASSPTSATTDTQYF
TGTGCCAGCAGTCCCACTAGCGCTACTACAGATACGCAGTATTTT
>many|NA|TRBJ2-7|TRBV7-9
CASSPPTRGEWVAYEQYF
TGTGCCAGCAGCCCGCCTACACGAGGGGAGTGGGTCGCCTACGAGCAGTACTTC
>many|NA|TRBJ1-3|TRBV3-1
CASSQYISGNTIYF
TGTGCCAGCAGCCAATACATCTCTGGAAACACCATATATTTT
>many|NA|TRBJ2-5|TRBV7-9
CASSLEWTQYF
TGTGCCAGCAGCTTAGAGTGGACCCAGTACTTC
>NA|NA|TRBJ1-2|TRBV6-2/TRBV6-3
CASRIGTANYGYTF
TGTGCCAGCAGAATAGGGACGGCGAACTATGGCTACACCTTC
>many|TRBD1|TRBJ2-1|TRBV30
CAWSVGQGAGNEQFF
TGTGCCTGGAGTGTGGGACAGGGGGCAGGCAATGAGCAGTTCTTC
>NA|TRBD2|TRBJ2-3|TRBV20-1
CSAGTSGWDTQYF
TGCAGTGCTGGGACTAGCGGGTGGGATACGCAGTATTTT
>many|NA|TRBJ1-2|TRBV30
CAWSVGRNYGYTF
TGTGCCTGGAGTGTAGGCCGAAACTATGGCTACACCTTC
>many|NA|TRBJ2-7|TRBV7-9
CASSKDRDSEQYF
TGTGCCAGCAGCAAAGACAGGGACTCCGAGCAGTACTTC
>NA|NA|TRBJ2-1|TRBV12-3/TRBV12-4
CASSFGRGSYNEQFF
TGTGCCAGCAGTTTCGGCAGGGGCTCCTACAATGAGCAGTTCTTC
>NA|NA|TRBJ2-7|TRBV19
CASSPLPRLVDEQYF
TGTGCCAGTAGTCCTCTCCCCCGACTAGTTGACGAGCAGTACTTC
>NA|NA|TRBJ2-1|TRBV6-1
CASSEAGAVEQFF
TGTGCCAGCAGTGAAGCGGGGGCGGTTGAGCAGTTCTTC
>few|TRBD1|TRBJ2-3|TRBV12-5
CASVLRVPRTGGLGGPDGDTQYF
TGTGCTAGTGTCCTAAGGGTCCCCCGGACAGGGGGTTTGGGGGGGCCTGACGGAGATACGCAGTATTTT
>few|TRBD2|TRBJ2-7|TRBV10-2
CASSHSAGWGYEQYF
TGCGCCAGCAGCCACTCAGCGGGGTGGGGCTACGAGCAGTACTTC
>many|NA|TRBJ2-1|TRBV6-2/TRBV6-3
CASSLTASPYNEQFF
TGTGCCAGCAGCTTAACAGCAAGTCCATACAATGAGCAGTTCTTC
>many|NA|TRBJ2-7|TRBV27
CASSLSGARYEQYF
TGTGCCAGCAGTTTATCGGGGGCGCGCTACGAGCAGTACTTC
>many|NA|TRBJ1-1|TRBV7-8
CASSTPPNTEAFF
TGTGCCAGCAGCACCCCCCCGAACACTGAAGCTTTCTTT
>few|NA|TRBJ1-2|TRBV4-2
CASSQDYEGRPSKTF
TGTGCCAGCAGCCAAGATTATGAGGGACGGCCTTCGAAAACCTTC
>NA|TRBD1|TRBJ1-6|TRBV7-9
CASSSGTGGHSPLHF
TGTGCCAGCAGCTCTGGGACAGGCGGACATTCACCCCTCCACTTT
>many|NA|TRBJ1-5|TRBV10-1
CARYGVTNQPQHF
TGCGCACGTTACGGGGTAACCAATCAGCCCCAGCATTTT
>many|NA|TRBJ2-5|TRBV4-2
CASSLTGRQETQYF
TGTGCCAGCAGCCTAACAGGGCGGCAAGAGACCCAGTACTTC
>NA|NA|TRBJ2-5|TRBV10-1
CASQSVGAETQYF
TGCGCCAGTCAATCTGTGGGAGCGGAGACCCAGTACTTC
>NA|TRBD2|TRBJ2-1|TRBV7-6
CASSHRLAGEGQVDEQFF
TGTGCCAGCAGTCATCGACTAGCGGGAGAAGGGCAAGTTGATGAGCAGTTCTTC
>many|NA|TRBJ2-1|TRBV30
CAWSVERPYNEQFF
TGTGCCTGGAGTGTCGAGCGTCCCTACAATGAGCAGTTCTTC
>few|NA|TRBJ1-1|TRBV9
CASSETENTEAFF
TGTGCCAGCAGCGAGACAGAGAACACTGAAGCTTTCTTT
>many|NA|TRBJ1-1|TRBV12-3/TRBV12-4
CASIRTEAFF
TGTGCCAGCATCAGGACAGAAGCTTTCTTT
>many|NA|TRBJ1-1|TRBV11-2
CASSLGRGLSTEAFF
TGTGCCAGCAGCTTAGGACGGGGGTTGAGCACTGAAGCTTTCTTT
>many|TRBD1|TRBJ2-3|TRBV13
CASSPTGGRTDTQYF
TGTGCCAGCAGCCCAACAGGGGGCAGGACAGATACGCAGTATTTT
>NA|TRBD2|TRBJ2-7|TRBV5-6
CASSLGLREGGYEQYF
TGTGCCAGCAGCTTGGGTTTGCGGGAGGGCGGGTACGAGCAGTACTTC
>few|NA|TRBJ1-6|TRBV7-9
CASRLGSSYNSPLHF
TGTGCCAGCAGACTCGGGAGCTCCTATAATTCACCCCTCCACTTT
>few|TRBD2|TRBJ2-1|TRBV29-1
CNVRGGLDLNEQFF
TGCAACGTGAGAGGTGGACTAGATTTGAATGAGCAGTTCTTC
>many|TRBD1|TRBJ1-3|TRBV5-1
CASSGQAFSGNTIYF
TGCGCCAGCAGCGGACAGGCGTTCTCTGGAAACACCATATATTTT
>NA|NA|TRBJ1-2|TRBV6-2/TRBV6-3
CASSYAGSPVDGYTF
TGTGCCAGCAGTTACGCGGGGTCCCCGGTTGACGGCTACACCTTC
>many|TRBD1|TRBJ2-7|TRBV18
CASSRTGGLGQYF
TGTGCCAGCTCACGGACAGGGGGCCTTGGGCAGTACTTC